These T cell receptor beta chains were read from a single sample in a study of shared clonotypes between healthy human individuals. Libraries were prepared by immunoSEQ multiplex PCR; TCRdb keeps only in-frame clonotypes and omits some of them. Of more than 1,200,000 clones detected, approximately 98.5% appear once; the ten largest clones hold 0.36%. Sequences were obtained from naive CD4+ T cells sorted from blood. The receptors shown here come from a man aged 25 to 40 in good health. The CDR3 runs from the conserved cysteine through the conserved F or W. D genes are given only for firm matches. Size values are once, few and many counts, or a class for expanded clones, and some rows have none.

d_call,v_call,clone_size,j_call,cdr3_aa,cdr3_nt
TRBD2,TRBV18,.,TRBJ2-2,CASSPLSAGVSAGELFF,TGTGCCAGCTCACCACTTTCCGCGGGAGTATCTGCCGGGGAGCTGTTTTTT
TRBD2,TRBV6-4,.,TRBJ2-2,CASLGLAGGGFPGELFF,TGTGCCAGCCTAGGACTAGCGGGAGGTGGTTTCCCCGGGGAGCTGTTTTTT
.,TRBV14,.,TRBJ2-1,CASSSTYNEQFF,TGTGCCAGCAGCTCGACCTACAATGAGCAGTTCTTC
TRBD2,TRBV6-6,.,TRBJ2-2,CASSYTGLVAGELFF,TGTGCCAGCAGTTACACGGGACTAGTGGCCGGGGAGCTGTTTTTT
.,TRBV4-3,.,TRBJ1-2,CASSRGGGPWDYGYTF,TGCGCCAGCAGCCGCGGGGGGGGCCCTTGGGACTATGGCTACACCTTC
.,TRBV15,.,TRBJ1-4,CATSRQGLGEKLFF,TGTGCCACCAGCAGGCAGGGCCTTGGAGAAAAACTGTTTTTT
.,TRBV12-5,.,TRBJ2-3,CASASSGADTQYF,TGTGCTAGTGCGTCCAGCGGCGCAGATACGCAGTATTTT
TRBD2,TRBV19,once,TRBJ2-1,CASRLAGVSYNEQFF,TGTGCCAGTAGACTAGCGGGAGTATCCTACAATGAGCAGTTCTTC
.,TRBV30,few,TRBJ1-5,CAWSVSGYQQHF,TGTGCCTGGAGTGTTTCTGGGTATCAGCAGCATTTT
.,TRBV9,.,TRBJ2-2,CASSPLAPNTGELFF,TGTGCCAGCAGCCCCCTAGCGCCAAACACCGGGGAGCTGTTTTTT
.,TRBV21-1,.,TRBJ1-2,CASTPPGGGSHFSEGYGYTF,TGTGCCAGCACCCCCCCAGGGGGCGGGTCACACTTTTCGGAGGGATATGGCTACACCTTC
.,TRBV7-9,.,TRBJ2-3,CASSSTGSDTQYF,TGTGCCAGCAGCTCAACAGGGTCAGATACGCAGTATTTT
TRBD2,TRBV27,.,TRBJ2-1,CASSPLRGSSYNEQFF,TGTGCCAGCTCCCCTCTTCGCGGGAGCTCCTACAATGAGCAGTTCTTC
TRBD2,TRBV5-1,.,TRBJ2-3,CASSLVGRRTSGMYADTQYF,TGCGCCAGCAGCTTGGTAGGTCGTAGGACTAGCGGGATGTACGCAGATACGCAGTATTTT
.,TRBV2,once,TRBJ2-5,CASGGQAGEETQYF,TGTGCCAGCGGGGGCCAGGCGGGAGAAGAGACCCAGTACTTC
TRBD1,TRBV19,.,TRBJ2-2,CASQRGQAGELFF,TGTGCCAGCCAAAGGGGGCAAGCCGGGGAGCTGTTTTTT
TRBD2,TRBV29-1,.,TRBJ2-5,CSVLTSGGETQYF,TGCAGCGTTTTGACTAGCGGGGGGGAGACCCAGTACTTC
.,TRBV28,.,TRBJ1-5,CASSFRGVGQPQHF,TGTGCCAGCAGTTTTAGAGGGGTTGGGCAGCCCCAGCATTTT
.,TRBV2,.,TRBJ2-5,CASSGRGLSETQYF,TGTGCCAGCAGTGGCCGGGGCCTATCAGAGACCCAGTACTTC
.,TRBV18,.,TRBJ2-7,CASSPRQGVLEQYF,TGTGCCAGCTCACCACGGCAGGGTGTCCTCGAGCAGTACTTC
TRBD2,TRBV9,.,TRBJ2-1,CASSARPQISGDLYEQFF,TGTGCCAGCAGCGCCCGTCCCCAGATTAGCGGGGACCTCTATGAGCAGTTCTTC
TRBD1,TRBV5-5,.,TRBJ1-2,CASSLGKGQGYGYTF,TGTGCCAGCAGCTTGGGAAAGGGACAGGGGTATGGCTACACCTTC
.,TRBV27,.,TRBJ2-3,CASRPSYRESDTQYF,TGTGCCAGCAGACCTTCGTACCGGGAGTCAGATACGCAGTATTTT
TRBD1,TRBV18,.,TRBJ1-1,CASSPAGDRGNTEAFF,TGTGCCAGCTCCCCCGCCGGGGACAGGGGGAACACTGAAGCTTTCTTT
TRBD2,TRBV7-9,.,TRBJ2-7,CASSLVAGGPHEQYF,TGTGCCAGCAGCTTAGTAGCGGGAGGGCCCCACGAGCAGTACTTC
.,TRBV25-1,.,TRBJ1-5,CASSDGPAQHF,TGTGCCAGCAGTGACGGTCCAGCCCAGCATTTT
.,TRBV18,.,TRBJ2-7,CASSSSAGEQYF,TGTGCCAGCTCATCGTCGGCTGGCGAGCAGTACTTC
.,TRBV5-1,.,TRBJ2-2,CASSAAETRYAGELFF,TGCGCCAGCAGCGCTGCCGAGACCAGATACGCCGGGGAGCTGTTTTTT
TRBD2,TRBV5-8,.,TRBJ2-1,CASSAAGTSGNRIYNEQFF,TGTGCCAGCAGCGCCGCCGGGACTAGCGGCAATAGGATCTACAATGAGCAGTTCTTC
.,TRBV7-3,.,TRBJ2-7,CASSLTSGTTGEQYF,TGTGCCAGCAGCTTAACATCCGGGACAACTGGCGAGCAGTACTTC
TRBD1,TRBV7-2,.,TRBJ2-7,CASSGGQGTKYF,TGTGCCAGCAGCGGCGGACAGGGTACGAAGTACTTC
.,TRBV29-1,.,TRBJ1-1,CSVALETGTEAFF,TGCAGCGTTGCTCTCGAGACCGGGACTGAAGCTTTCTTT
.,TRBV30,.,TRBJ2-7,CAWSVSSYEQYF,TGTGCCTGGAGTGTAAGCAGCTACGAGCAGTACTTC
TRBD2,TRBV11-2,once,TRBJ2-1,CASSSRNGTPGTRGNEQFF,TGTGCCAGCAGCTCCCGTAATGGAACACCCGGGACTAGAGGCAATGAGCAGTTCTTC
.,TRBV19,.,TRBJ2-5,CASSIDGSRKTQYF,TGTGCCAGTAGTATAGATGGCAGTAGGAAGACCCAGTACTTC
TRBD1,TRBV7-9,.,TRBJ1-1,CASSLPQGAGNTEAFF,TGTGCCAGCAGCTTACCGCAGGGGGCGGGGAACACTGAAGCTTTCTTT
TRBD2,TRBV19,.,TRBJ2-1,CASRGQLAGGYHEQFF,TGTGCCAGTAGAGGGCAGCTAGCGGGAGGGTACCATGAGCAGTTCTTC